This T cell receptor (beta chain) is drawn from a study of CD8 T cells in ankylosing spondylitis. General observations from the study: A TCR beta motif of 8 or 9 highly homologous variants appeared characteristic of ankylosing spondylitis blood.

TCRdb ran MiXCR on the 5' RACE reads and lists one entry per CDR3 protein. The table has a few hundred thousand distinct CDR3 sequences, about 18% seen once. To note about this clonotype: The antigen remains undetermined.

What was sequenced was blood, either unsorted or a sorted T cell fraction (not recorded which). This receptor was taken from a male donor with ankylosing spondylitis or in good health (not recorded which).

CDR3 in amino acids: CASSFDSYYNEQFF. The CDR3 nucleotides read TGTGCCAGCAGCTTTGACTCCTACTACAATGAGCAGTTCTTC. The V call is TRBV11-2, the J call TRBJ2-1; D remains unclear. The CDR3 runs 14 residues. The V gene lost 3 bases and the J gene lost 3 bases, with 9 bases spanning the gap. Germline CDR1 reads SGHAT; CDR2 reads FQNNGV.